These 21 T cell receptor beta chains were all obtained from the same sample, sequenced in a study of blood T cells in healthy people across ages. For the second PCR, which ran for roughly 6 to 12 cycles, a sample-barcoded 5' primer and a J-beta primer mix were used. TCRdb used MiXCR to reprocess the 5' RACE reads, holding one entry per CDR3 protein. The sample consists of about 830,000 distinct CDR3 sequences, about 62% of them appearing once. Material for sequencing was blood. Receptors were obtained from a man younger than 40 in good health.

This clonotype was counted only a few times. CDR3 bases: TGCAGTGCCGTGGGGAACTCTGGGGCCAACGTCCTGACTTTC. It yields the protein CSAVGNSGANVLTF. This chain uses TRBV20-1 with TRBJ2-6; D gene uncertain. The V and J ends lost 6 bases and 0 bases respectively, with 9 bases between them. The CDR3 extends over 14 amino acids. Germline-derived CDR1 and CDR2 are DFQATT and SNEGSKA (reference sequence).

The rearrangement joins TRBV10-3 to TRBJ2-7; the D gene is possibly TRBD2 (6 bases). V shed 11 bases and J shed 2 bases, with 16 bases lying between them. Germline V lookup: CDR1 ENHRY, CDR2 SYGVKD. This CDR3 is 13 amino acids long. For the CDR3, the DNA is TGTGCCGTCGCTGACGGGAGTACCTACGAGCAGTACTTC. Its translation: CAVADGSTYEQYF.

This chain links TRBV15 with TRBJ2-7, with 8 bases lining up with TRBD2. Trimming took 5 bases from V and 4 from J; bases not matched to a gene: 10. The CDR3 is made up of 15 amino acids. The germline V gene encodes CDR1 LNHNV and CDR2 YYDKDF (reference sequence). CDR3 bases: TGTGCCACCAGCGCGAACTCGGGAGGGATATACGAGCAGTACTTC. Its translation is CATSANSGGIYEQYF.

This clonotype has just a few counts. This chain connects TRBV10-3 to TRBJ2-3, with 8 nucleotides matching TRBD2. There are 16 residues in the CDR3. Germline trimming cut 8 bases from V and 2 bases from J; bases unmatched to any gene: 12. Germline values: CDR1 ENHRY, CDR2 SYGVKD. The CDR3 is CAIGGSTSGPTDTQYF. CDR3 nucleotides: TGTGCCATCGGGGGATCAACTAGCGGCCCCACAGATACGCAGTATTTT.

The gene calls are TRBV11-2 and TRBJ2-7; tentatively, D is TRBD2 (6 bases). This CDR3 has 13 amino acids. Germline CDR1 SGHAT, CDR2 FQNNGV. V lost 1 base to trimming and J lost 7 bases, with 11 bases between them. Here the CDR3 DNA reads TGTGCCAGCAGCTTAGTAGCGGTAGATGAGCAGTACTTC. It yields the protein CASSLVAVDEQYF.

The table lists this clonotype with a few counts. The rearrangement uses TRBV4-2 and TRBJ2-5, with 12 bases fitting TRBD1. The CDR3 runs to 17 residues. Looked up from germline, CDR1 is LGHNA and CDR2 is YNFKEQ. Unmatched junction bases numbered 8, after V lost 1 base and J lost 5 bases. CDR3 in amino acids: CASSQVASGQGAETQYF. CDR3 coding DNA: TGTGCCAGCAGCCAAGTCGCATCGGGACAGGGGGCCGAGACCCAGTACTTC.

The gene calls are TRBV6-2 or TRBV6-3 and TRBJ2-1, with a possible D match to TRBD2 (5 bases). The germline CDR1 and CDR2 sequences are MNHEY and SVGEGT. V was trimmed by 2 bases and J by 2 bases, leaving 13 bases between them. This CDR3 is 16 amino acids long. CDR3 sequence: CASSYPAAGAYNEQFF. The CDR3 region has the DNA TGTGCCAGCAGTTACCCTGCGGCGGGCGCCTACAATGAGCAGTTCTTC.

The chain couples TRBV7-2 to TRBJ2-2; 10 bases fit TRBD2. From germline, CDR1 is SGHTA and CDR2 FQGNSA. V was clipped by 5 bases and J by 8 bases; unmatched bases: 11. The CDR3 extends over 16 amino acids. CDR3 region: CASSPPLAGVRGELFF. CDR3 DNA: TGTGCCAGCAGCCCCCCTCTAGCGGGGGTCAGGGGGGAGCTGTTTTTT.

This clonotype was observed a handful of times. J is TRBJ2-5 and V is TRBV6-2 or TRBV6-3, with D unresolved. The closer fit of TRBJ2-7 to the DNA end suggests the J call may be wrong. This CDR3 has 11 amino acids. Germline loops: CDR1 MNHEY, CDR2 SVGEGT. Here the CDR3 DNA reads TGTGCCAGCAGTAATGTATACGAGCAGTACTTC. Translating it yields CASSNVYEQYF.

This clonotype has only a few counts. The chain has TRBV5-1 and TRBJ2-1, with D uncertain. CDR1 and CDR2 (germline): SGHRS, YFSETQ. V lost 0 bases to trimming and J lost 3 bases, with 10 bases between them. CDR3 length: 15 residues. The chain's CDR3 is CASSLVSVLYNEQFF. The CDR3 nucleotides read TGCGCCAGCAGCTTGGTATCAGTTCTCTACAATGAGCAGTTCTTC.

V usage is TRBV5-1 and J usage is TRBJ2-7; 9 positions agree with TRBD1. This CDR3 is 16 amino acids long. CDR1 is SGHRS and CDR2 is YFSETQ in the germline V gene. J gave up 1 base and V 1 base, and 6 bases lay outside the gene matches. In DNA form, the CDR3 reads TGCGCCAGCAGCTTGACAGGGGGCGCTCCTTCCTACGAGCAGTACTTC. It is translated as CASSLTGGAPSYEQYF.

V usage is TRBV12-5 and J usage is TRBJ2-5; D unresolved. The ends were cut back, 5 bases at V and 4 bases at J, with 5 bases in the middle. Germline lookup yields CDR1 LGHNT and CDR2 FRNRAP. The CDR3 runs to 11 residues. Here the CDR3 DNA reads TGTGCTAGTGGTCCTTCAGAGACCCAGTACTTC. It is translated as CASGPSETQYF.

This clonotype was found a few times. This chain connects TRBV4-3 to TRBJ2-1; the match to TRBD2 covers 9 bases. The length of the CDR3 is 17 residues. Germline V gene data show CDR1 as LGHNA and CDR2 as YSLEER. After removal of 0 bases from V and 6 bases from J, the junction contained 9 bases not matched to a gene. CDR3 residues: CASSQEGGIAGVNEQFF. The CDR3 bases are TGCGCCAGCAGCCAAGAGGGTGGGATAGCGGGAGTCAATGAGCAGTTCTTC.

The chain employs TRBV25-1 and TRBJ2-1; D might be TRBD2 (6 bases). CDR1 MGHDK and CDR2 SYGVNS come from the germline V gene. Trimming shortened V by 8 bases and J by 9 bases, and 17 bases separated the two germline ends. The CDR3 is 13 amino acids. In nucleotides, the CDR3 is TGTGCCAGCCAGGGAAGCATGGGAGGTGAGCAGTTCTTC. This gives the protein CASQGSMGGEQFF.

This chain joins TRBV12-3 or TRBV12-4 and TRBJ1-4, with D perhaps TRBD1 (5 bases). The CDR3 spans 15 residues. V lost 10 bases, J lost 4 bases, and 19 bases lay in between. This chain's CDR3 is CANRSRGAFNEKLFF. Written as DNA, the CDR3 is TGTGCCAACAGGTCCCGCGGGGCTTTTAATGAAAAACTGTTTTTT.

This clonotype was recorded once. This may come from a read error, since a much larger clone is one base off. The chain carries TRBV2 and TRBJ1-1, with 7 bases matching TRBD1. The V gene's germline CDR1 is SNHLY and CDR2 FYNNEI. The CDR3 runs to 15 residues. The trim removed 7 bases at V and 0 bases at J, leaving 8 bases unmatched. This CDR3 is CASNTGECLNTEAFF. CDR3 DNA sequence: TGTGCCAGCAATACAGGGGAATGTTTGAACACTGAAGCTTTCTTT.

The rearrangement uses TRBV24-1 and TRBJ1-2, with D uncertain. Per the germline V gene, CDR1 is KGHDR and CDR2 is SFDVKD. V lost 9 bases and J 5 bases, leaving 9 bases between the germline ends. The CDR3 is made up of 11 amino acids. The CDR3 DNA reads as TGTGCCACCGAGGACGGTTATGGCTACACCTTC. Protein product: CATEDGYGYTF.

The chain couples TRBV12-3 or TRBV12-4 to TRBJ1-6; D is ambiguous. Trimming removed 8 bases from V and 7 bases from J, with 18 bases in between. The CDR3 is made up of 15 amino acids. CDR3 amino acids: CASRLRASLNSPLHF. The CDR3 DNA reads TGTGCCAGCCGACTCCGGGCCTCACTAAATTCACCCCTCCACTTT.

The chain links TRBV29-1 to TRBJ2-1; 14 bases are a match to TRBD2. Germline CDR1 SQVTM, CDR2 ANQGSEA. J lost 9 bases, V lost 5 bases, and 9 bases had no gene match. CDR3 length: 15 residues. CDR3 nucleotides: TGCAGCGTTCCCCGTGGGACTAGCGGGGGATTTGAGCAGTTCTTC. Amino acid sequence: CSVPRGTSGGFEQFF.

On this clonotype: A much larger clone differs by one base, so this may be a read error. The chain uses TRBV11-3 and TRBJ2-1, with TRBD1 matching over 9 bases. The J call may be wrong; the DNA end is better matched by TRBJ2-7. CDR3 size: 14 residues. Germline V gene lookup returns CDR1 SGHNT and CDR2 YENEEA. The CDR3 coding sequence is TGTGCCAGCAGCTACCGGGACAGGGTCAATGAGCAGTACTTC. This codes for CASSYRDRVNEQYF.

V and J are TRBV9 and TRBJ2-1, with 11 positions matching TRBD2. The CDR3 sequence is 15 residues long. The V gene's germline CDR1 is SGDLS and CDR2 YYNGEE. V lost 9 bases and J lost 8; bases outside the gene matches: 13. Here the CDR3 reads CANTQTSGSRDEQFF. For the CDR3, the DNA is TGTGCCAACACCCAAACTAGCGGGAGTAGGGATGAGCAGTTCTTC. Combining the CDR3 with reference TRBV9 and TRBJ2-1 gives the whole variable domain DSGVTQTPKHLITATGQRVTLRCSPRSGDLSVYWYQQSLDQGLQFLIQYYNGEERAKGNILERFSAQQFPDLHSELNLSSLELGDSALYFCANTQTSGSRDEQFFGPGTRLTVL.